This T cell receptor (beta chain) originates from a study of blood T cell repertoires in COVID-19. Using immunoSEQ multiplex PCR, the repertoire was profiled, and TCRdb retains in-frame clones only, with some absent. The sample holds about 130,000 clones, about 70% seen once. Germline V gene sequence: CDR1 GTSNPN, CDR2 SVGIG (reference sequence). The CDR3 is 15 amino acids. Losses at the gene ends were 1 base for V and 6 bases for J; bases not matched to a gene: 7. The J gene is TRBJ1-1, the V gene TRBV30; TRBD1 aligns across 11 bases. This receptor was obtained from an elderly man with COVID-19, enrolled during active disease. The sample consisted of peripheral blood. The CDR3 sequence: CAWSAPQGQGAEAFF. CDR3 sequence (DNA): TGTGCCTGGAGTGCCCCCCAGGGACAGGGGGCTGAAGCTTTCTTT.